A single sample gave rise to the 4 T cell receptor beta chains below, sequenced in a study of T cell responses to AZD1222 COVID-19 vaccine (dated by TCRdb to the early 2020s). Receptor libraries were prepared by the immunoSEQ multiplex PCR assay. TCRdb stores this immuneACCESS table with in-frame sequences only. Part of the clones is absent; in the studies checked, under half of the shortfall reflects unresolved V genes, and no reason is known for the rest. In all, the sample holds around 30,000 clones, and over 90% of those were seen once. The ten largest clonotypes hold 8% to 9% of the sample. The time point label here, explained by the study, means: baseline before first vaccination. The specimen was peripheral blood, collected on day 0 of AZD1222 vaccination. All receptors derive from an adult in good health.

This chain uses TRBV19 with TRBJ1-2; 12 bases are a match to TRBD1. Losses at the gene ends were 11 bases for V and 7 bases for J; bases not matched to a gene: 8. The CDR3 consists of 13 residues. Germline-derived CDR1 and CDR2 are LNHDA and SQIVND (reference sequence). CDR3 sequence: CAGTGGKERGYTF. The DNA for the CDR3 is TGTGCCGGGACAGGGGGCAAGGAGCGTGGCTACACCTTC.

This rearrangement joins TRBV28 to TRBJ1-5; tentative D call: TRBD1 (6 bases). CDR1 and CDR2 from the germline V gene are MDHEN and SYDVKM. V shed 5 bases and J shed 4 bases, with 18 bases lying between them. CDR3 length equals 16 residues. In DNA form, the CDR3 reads TGTGCCAGCAGTCCCGCAGGGGCCGGGAGGAATCAGCCCCAGCATTTT. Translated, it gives CASSPAGAGRNQPQHF.

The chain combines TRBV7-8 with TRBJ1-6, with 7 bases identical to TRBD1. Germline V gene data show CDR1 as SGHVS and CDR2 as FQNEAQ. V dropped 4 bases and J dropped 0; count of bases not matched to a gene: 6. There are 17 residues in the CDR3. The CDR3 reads CASSSRRDSSYNSPLHF. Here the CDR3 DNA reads TGTGCCAGCAGCTCCCGCCGGGACAGCTCCTATAATTCACCCCTCCACTTT.

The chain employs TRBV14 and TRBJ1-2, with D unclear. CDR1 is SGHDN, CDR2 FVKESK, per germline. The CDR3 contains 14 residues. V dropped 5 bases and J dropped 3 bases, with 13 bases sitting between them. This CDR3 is CASSYKGYDYGYTF. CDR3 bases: TGTGCCAGCAGCTATAAGGGTTATGACTATGGCTACACCTTC.